These 8 T cell receptor beta chains originate from one sample sequenced in a study of blood T cell repertoires in COVID-19. Assay used: immunoSEQ multiplex PCR; TCRdb lists only in-frame clones, some missing. The sample includes roughly 60,000 clones, about 87% of them seen just once. The sequencing sample was made of peripheral blood. The receptors come from a human donor with active COVID-19. The donor label of this sample is uncertain.

This chain joins TRBV7-2 and TRBJ1-4; the D is unclear. Trimming removed 5 bases from V and 8 bases from J, with 18 bases in between. CDR3 length equals 15 residues. Germline assignment: CDR1 SGHTA and CDR2 FQGNSA. CDR3 DNA: TGTGCCAGCAGCCCCGGTCCCCAAGAACAGGAAAAACTGTTTTTT. Its protein is CASSPGPQEQEKLFF.

Comments on this clone: Other DNA sequences within the sample encode an identical CDR3. This rearrangement joins TRBV7-2 to TRBJ2-4; D is unclear. The length of the CDR3 is 14 residues. Germline values: CDR1 SGHTA, CDR2 FQGNSA. V shed 1 base and J shed 2 bases, with 6 bases lying between them. The CDR3 DNA sequence: TGTGCCAGCAGCTTAGGAGGTTCCAAAAACATTCAGTACTTC. Amino acid sequence: CASSLGGSKNIQYF.

The chain couples TRBV30 to TRBJ2-5, with 7 bases lining up with TRBD1. The V gene's germline CDR1 is GTSNPN and CDR2 SVGIG (reference sequence). The CDR3 totals 13 residues. Trimming at V came to 3 bases and at J to 5 bases, leaving 6 bases not matched to a gene. CDR3 residues: CAWSLTGIETQYF. CDR3 nucleotides: TGTGCCTGGAGCCTGACAGGGATCGAGACCCAGTACTTC.

This chain connects TRBV7-8 to TRBJ2-3, with 7 nucleotides matching TRBD1. Germline-derived CDR1 and CDR2 are SGHVS and FQNEAQ. With 5 bases clipped from V and 4 bases from J, the junction kept 6 bases outside the gene matches. The CDR3 is 14 amino acids. CDR3 residues: CASSLGQAPDTQYF. The CDR3 nucleotides read TGTGCCAGCAGCCTCGGACAGGCCCCAGATACGCAGTATTTT.

This chain connects TRBV28 to TRBJ2-1, with D tentatively TRBD2 (6 bases). Deletions cut 8 bases from V and 4 bases from J, with 15 bases between. Germline values: CDR1 MDHEN, CDR2 SYDVKM. The CDR3 spans 14 residues. The CDR3 DNA is TGTGCCAGCGGAACCGGGACTGGGTACAATGAGCAGTTCTTC. It is translated as CASGTGTGYNEQFF.

This chain joins TRBV9 and TRBJ1-1, with D possibly matching TRBD1 (5 bases). The CDR3 loop spans 13 amino acids. Germline V gives CDR1 SGDLS, CDR2 YYNGEE. Trimming pared 3 bases from V and 0 bases from J, leaving 6 bases between. CDR3 residues: CASSGRVNTEAFF. The CDR3 DNA sequence: TGTGCCAGCAGCGGCAGGGTGAACACTGAAGCTTTCTTT. The full variable domain, rest sourced from reference TRBV9 and TRBJ1-1, is DSGVTQTPKHLITATGQRVTLRCSPRSGDLSVYWYQQSLDQGLQFLIQYYNGEERAKGNILERFSAQQFPDLHSELNLSSLELGDSALYFCASSGRVNTEAFFGQGTRLTVV.

Only one count was recorded for this clone. The chain recombines TRBV6-1 with TRBJ1-1, with TRBD1 matching over 7 bases. Looked up from germline, CDR1 is MNHNS and CDR2 is SASEGT. The V gene end was trimmed by 2 bases and the J gene end by 1 base; junction bases not matched to a gene: 13. This CDR3 comprises 18 residues. The CDR3 reads CASSEPPYTGAWNTEAFF. Written as DNA, the CDR3 is TGTGCCAGCAGTGAACCACCCTATACAGGGGCGTGGAACACTGAAGCTTTCTTT.

The V call is TRBV9, the J call TRBJ2-7; D perhaps matches TRBD2 (6 bases). The CDR3 sequence is 15 residues long. Germline CDR1 reads SGDLS; CDR2 reads YYNGEE. The V end was cut by 4 bases, the J end by 0 bases, with 14 bases between. CDR3 in amino acids: CASSSGGASSYEQYF. In nucleotides, the CDR3 is TGTGCCAGCAGCTCCGGAGGGGCCTCCTCCTACGAGCAGTACTTC.